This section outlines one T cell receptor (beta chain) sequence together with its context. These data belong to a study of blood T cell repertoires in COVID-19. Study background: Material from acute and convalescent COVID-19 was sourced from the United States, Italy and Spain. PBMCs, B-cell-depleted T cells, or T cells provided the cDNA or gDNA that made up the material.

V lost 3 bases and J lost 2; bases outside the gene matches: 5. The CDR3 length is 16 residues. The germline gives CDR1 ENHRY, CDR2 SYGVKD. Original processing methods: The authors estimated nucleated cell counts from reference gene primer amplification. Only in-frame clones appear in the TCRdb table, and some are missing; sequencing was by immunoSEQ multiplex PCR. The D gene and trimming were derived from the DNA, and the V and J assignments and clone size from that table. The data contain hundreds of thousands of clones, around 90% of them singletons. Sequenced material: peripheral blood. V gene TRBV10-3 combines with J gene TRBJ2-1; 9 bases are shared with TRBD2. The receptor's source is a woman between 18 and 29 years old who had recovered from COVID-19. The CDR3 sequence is CAISERASGTYNEQFF. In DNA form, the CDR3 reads TGTGCCATCAGTGAACGGGCTAGCGGGACCTACAATGAGCAGTTCTTC.